This T cell receptor beta chain was observed in a study of blood T cell repertoires in COVID-19. About the study: Collection of acute and convalescent COVID-19 samples took place in the United States, Italy and Spain. T cells, B-cell-depleted T cells, or PBMCs supplied cDNA or gDNA.

The CDR3 contains 15 residues. V lost 5 bases to trimming and J lost 1 base, with 14 bases between them. The germline CDR1 and CDR2 sequences are MNHEY and SMNVEV (reference sequence). Original analysis: Nucleated cell counts were estimated from reference gene primer amplification. Some clones are missing from TCRdb's copy, which holds only in-frame ones; the method was immunoSEQ multiplex PCR. V and J calls and clone size are copied from that table; D and trimming were computed from the DNA. The table records hundreds of thousands of clones, about 90% of them present only once. The clonotype comes from a woman between 65 and 79 years old with COVID-19, enrolled during active disease. This chain connects TRBV27 to TRBJ1-1, with D tentatively TRBD1 (5 bases). Sequencing was done on a sample of peripheral blood. Here the CDR3 reads CASSPLGRGNTEAFF. As DNA, the CDR3 is TGTGCCAGCAGTCCTCTGGGGCGCGGGAACACTGAAGCTTTCTTT.